The 31 T cell receptor beta chains below were found in one sample sequenced in a study of T cell responses to AZD1222 COVID-19 vaccine. Produced via immunoSEQ multiplex PCR; TCRdb's table is partial and in-frame only. The repertoire holds about 60,000 clones, with roughly 84% as singletons. Sample: peripheral blood, taken on day 0 of AZD1222 vaccination. These receptors were collected from an adult in good health.

V and J are TRBV6-1 and TRBJ1-6; unclear D gene. CDR3 length equals 13 residues. The V and J ends lost 2 bases and 6 bases respectively, with 5 bases between them. Germline CDR1 MNHNS, CDR2 SASEGT. The CDR3 DNA reads as TGTGCCAGCAGTGAACTAGTTAATTCACCCCTCCACTTT. Protein sequence: CASSELVNSPLHF.

The chain's CDR3 is CASSLAAASGNTIYF. The CDR3, as DNA: TGTGCCAGCAGCTTGGCGGCAGCCTCTGGAAACACCATATATTTT. The chain is built from TRBV5-5 and TRBJ1-3; D uncertain. Germline CDR1 SGHKS, CDR2 YYEKEE (reference sequence). V was cut by 0 bases and J by 0 bases, with 7 bases left in between. The CDR3 extends over 15 amino acids.

The chain recombines TRBV9 with TRBJ1-6; D not resolved. Germline CDR1 SGDLS, CDR2 YYNGEE. The CDR3 has 16 amino acids. Trimming shortened V by 0 bases and J by 6 bases, and 13 bases separated the two germline ends. CDR3 protein: CASSVAPAASNSPLHF. The CDR3 nucleotides read TGTGCCAGCAGCGTAGCCCCGGCAGCTTCTAATTCACCCCTCCACTTT.

This clone appeared once. J is TRBJ1-4 and V is TRBV29-1; D gene uncertain. The ends were cut back, 5 bases at V and 4 bases at J, with 5 bases in the middle. The CDR3 extends over 11 amino acids. Germline V gene sequence: CDR1 SQVTM, CDR2 ANQGSEA. In DNA, the CDR3 is TGCAGCGTTCGGGTTAATGAAAAACTGTTTTTT. It encodes CSVRVNEKLFF. Filled out from reference TRBV29-1 and TRBJ1-4, the complete variable domain reads SAVISQKPSRDICQRGTSLTIQCQVDSQVTMMFWYRQQPGQSLTLIATANQGSEATYESGFVIDKFPISRPNLTFSTLTVSNMSPEDSSIYLCSVRVNEKLFFGSGTQLSVL.

The chain couples TRBV21-1 to TRBJ2-1; TRBD2, the table's D call, lacks a check against the DNA. TRBV21-1 counts as a pseudogene. This CDR3 is 15 amino acids long. Written as DNA, the CDR3 is TGTGCCAGCAGCCCCACGCCGGGACTAGAATTAGAGCAGTTCTTC. This sequence encodes CASSPTPGLELEQFF.

The rearrangement joins TRBV15 to TRBJ2-7; tentative D call: TRBD1 (5 bases). CDR1 and CDR2 (germline): LNHNV, YYDKDF (reference sequence). The CDR3 sequence is 15 residues long. V was shortened by 1 base and J by 0 bases, with 10 bases between the two germline ends. CDR3 DNA sequence: TGTGCCACCAGCAGAGGGGGCCCATACTCCTACGAGCAGTACTTC. It yields the protein CATSRGGPYSYEQYF.

This sequence joins TRBV5-1 and TRBJ1-1; D unresolved. The CDR3 sequence is 14 residues long. Trimming stripped 3 bases from V and 3 bases from J, with 12 bases between. Germline V CDR1 and CDR2: SGHRS, YFSETQ. CDR3 in amino acids: CASSSTGRDTEAFF. The CDR3 nucleotides read TGCGCCAGCAGCTCGACGGGAAGGGACACTGAAGCTTTCTTT. Drawing the rest from reference TRBV5-1 and TRBJ1-1, the complete variable domain is KAGVTQTPRYLIKTRGQQVTLSCSPISGHRSVSWYQQTPGQGLQFLFEYFSETQRNKGNFPGRFSGRQFSNSRSEMNVSTLELGDSALYLCASSSTGRDTEAFFGQGTRLTVV.

The chain is built from TRBV5-1 and TRBJ2-1; the D gene is possibly TRBD1 (5 bases). The V gene's germline CDR1 is SGHRS and CDR2 YFSETQ. This CDR3 spans 15 amino acids. Trimming removed 7 bases from V and 8 bases from J, with 22 bases in between. The CDR3 DNA reads TGCGCCAGCCGTCTCCGGGCTGAAGGGGCCCATGAGCAGTTCTTC. It is translated as CASRLRAEGAHEQFF.

The V and J genes are TRBV4-3 and TRBJ2-7; TRBD1 matches 10 bases. CDR3 size: 14 residues. In germline, CDR1 is LGHNA, CDR2 YSLEER. Losses at the gene ends were 0 bases for V and 7 bases for J; bases not matched to a gene: 3. The CDR3 loop is CASSQDPGQGEQYF. DNA for the CDR3: TGCGCCAGCAGCCAAGACCCGGGACAGGGGGAGCAGTACTTC.

This clone was seen only once. The rearrangement uses TRBV5-6 and TRBJ1-2; a weak D match, TRBD1 (5 bases). V was cut by 1 base and J by 2 bases, with 9 bases left in between. In germline, CDR1 is SGHDT, CDR2 YYEEEE. The CDR3 is 14 residues long. The CDR3 DNA reads TGTGCCAGCAGCTTGTTGGGGGAGAACTATGGCTACACCTTC. It encodes CASSLLGENYGYTF.

The chain combines TRBV13 with TRBJ1-6; D remains ambiguous. Germline V gene data show CDR1 as PRHDT and CDR2 as FYEKMQ (reference sequence). V was trimmed by 3 bases and J by 0 bases, leaving 6 bases between them. The CDR3 length is 15 residues. CDR3 DNA: TGTGCCAGCAGCTTGCCGAGCTCCTATAATTCACCCCTCCACTTT. It is translated as CASSLPSSYNSPLHF.

This clone was seen only a few times. The rearrangement joins TRBV5-1 to TRBJ2-5, with D perhaps assigned TRBD1 or TRBD2 (5 bases each). Germline CDR1 and CDR2: SGHRS and YFSETQ. The CDR3 length is 14 residues. The germline V and J ends were trimmed by 4 bases and 2 bases, with 12 bases remaining between them. The CDR3 DNA is TGCGCCAGCAGCCTCGGGACGCTGCAAGAGACCCAGTACTTC. Translation: CASSLGTLQETQYF. Using reference TRBV5-1 and TRBJ2-5 for the parts outside the CDR3, the full variable domain is KAGVTQTPRYLIKTRGQQVTLSCSPISGHRSVSWYQQTPGQGLQFLFEYFSETQRNKGNFPGRFSGRQFSNSRSEMNVSTLELGDSALYLCASSLGTLQETQYFGPGTRLLVL.

The J gene is TRBJ1-1, the V gene TRBV7-9, with a weak D call TRBD1 (6 bases). The CDR3 length is 15 residues. CDR1 is SEHNR, CDR2 FQNEAQ, per germline (reference sequence). Trimming removed 6 bases from V and 0 bases from J, with 14 bases in between. The CDR3 here is CASRPGQSMNTEAFF. CDR3 DNA sequence: TGTGCCAGCAGACCAGGACAGTCCATGAACACTGAAGCTTTCTTT.

The chain has TRBV12-3 or TRBV12-4 and TRBJ1-1; no firm D call. The CDR3 length is 12 residues. V lost 6 bases to trimming and J lost 6 bases, with 11 bases between them. This CDR3 is CASRPSWAEAFF. In nucleotides, the CDR3 is TGTGCCAGCAGACCCAGTTGGGCTGAAGCTTTCTTT.

The rearrangement joins TRBV5-1 to TRBJ1-2, with a possible D match to TRBD1 (6 bases). The CDR3 is 16 amino acids. CDR1 is SGHRS, CDR2 YFSETQ, per germline. V was shortened by 2 bases and J by 0 bases, with 14 bases between the two germline ends. CDR3 residues: CASSLLQGEANYGYTF. DNA for the CDR3: TGCGCCAGCAGCTTATTACAGGGAGAAGCTAACTATGGCTACACCTTC. The whole variable domain, remainder taken from reference TRBV5-1 and TRBJ1-2, is KAGVTQTPRYLIKTRGQQVTLSCSPISGHRSVSWYQQTPGQGLQFLFEYFSETQRNKGNFPGRFSGRQFSNSRSEMNVSTLELGDSALYLCASSLLQGEANYGYTFGSGTRLTVV.

By proportion, this clone is medium-sized (0.01 to 0.1%). For the CDR3, the DNA is TGCGCCAGCAGCGACGGGACTCACAATGAGCAGTTCTTC. Its protein product is CASSDGTHNEQFF. V usage is TRBV5-1 and J usage is TRBJ2-1; D is perhaps TRBD2 (6 bases). Germline V lookup: CDR1 SGHRS, CDR2 YFSETQ. CDR3 length equals 13 residues. The germline V and J ends were trimmed by 4 bases and 5 bases, with 10 bases remaining between them.

The rearrangement links TRBV7-2 to TRBJ2-3; 7 bases map to TRBD2. CDR3 length equals 16 residues. V shed 1 base and J 2 bases; nucleotides not matched to a gene: 6. The germline gives CDR1 SGHTA, CDR2 FQGNSA. CDR3 in amino acids: CASSLVSTSDTDTQYF. The CDR3 DNA reads as TGTGCCAGCAGCTTAGTCTCTACTAGCGACACAGATACGCAGTATTTT.

V is TRBV6-5 and J is TRBJ2-2; D not resolved. V lost 5 bases and J lost 6, with 10 bases in between. Per the germline V gene, CDR1 is MNHEY and CDR2 is SVGAGI. The CDR3 consists of 13 residues. Here the CDR3 reads CASSPIDPGELFF. In nucleotides, the CDR3 is TGTGCCAGCAGTCCGATAGATCCCGGGGAGCTGTTTTTT.

The V call is TRBV9, the J call TRBJ2-1; a weak D match, TRBD1 (6 bases). The V gene lost 2 bases and the J gene lost 10 bases, with 16 bases spanning the gap. This CDR3 spans 14 amino acids. Germline V lookup: CDR1 SGDLS, CDR2 YYNGEE. CDR3 DNA sequence: TGTGCCAGCAGCGTCATACAGGGTCCTGGGGAGCAGTTCTTC. This codes for CASSVIQGPGEQFF.

The V and J genes are TRBV5-5 and TRBJ1-2; D ambiguous. V lost 2 bases and J lost 6, with 11 bases in between. The germline V gene encodes CDR1 SGHKS and CDR2 YYEKEE (reference sequence). The CDR3 contains 13 residues. In DNA, the CDR3 is TGTGCCAGCAGCTTAGAGGGTCGGGATGGCTACACCTTC. Protein: CASSLEGRDGYTF.

The CDR3 protein is CASRERGGKDTQYF. The CDR3, as DNA: TGCGCCAGCAGGGAGCGGGGGGGAAAAGATACGCAGTATTTT. This sequence joins TRBV5-1 and TRBJ2-3; TRBD2 matches 10 bases. This CDR3 spans 14 amino acids. Germline V gene data show CDR1 as SGHRS and CDR2 as YFSETQ. J was trimmed by 5 bases and V by 5 bases; bases with no gene match: 5.

The V call is TRBV6-5, the J call TRBJ1-2; TRBD1 aligns across 9 bases. The CDR3 length is 14 residues. Germline-derived CDR1 and CDR2 are MNHEY and SVGAGI. J lost 3 bases, V lost 7 bases, and 6 bases had no gene match. The DNA for the CDR3 is TGTGCCAGCATTAAACAGGGGGCCGACTATGGCTACACCTTC. As protein: CASIKQGADYGYTF.

The V gene is TRBV2, the J gene TRBJ1-5; TRBD1 agrees at 7 bases. There are 15 residues in the CDR3. Losses at the gene ends were 7 bases for V and 0 bases for J; bases not matched to a gene: 6. From germline, CDR1 is SNHLY and CDR2 FYNNEI. This CDR3 reads CASIRDRGSNQPQHF. In DNA form, the CDR3 reads TGTGCCAGCATCCGGGACAGAGGTAGCAATCAGCCCCAGCATTTT.

The chain employs TRBV9 and TRBJ2-5; tentative D call: TRBD1 (6 bases). The ends were cut back, 3 bases at V and 1 base at J, with 16 bases in the middle. The CDR3 has 16 amino acids. Germline loops: CDR1 SGDLS, CDR2 YYNGEE. The CDR3 sequence is CASSADPTGPQETQYF. As DNA, the CDR3 is TGTGCCAGCAGCGCCGACCCGACAGGTCCCCAAGAGACCCAGTACTTC.

Note on this clone: Other nucleotide sequences from this sample produce the same CDR3. The V call is TRBV6-5, the J call TRBJ1-5; 7 bases fit TRBD1. Losses at the gene ends were 6 bases for V and 4 bases for J; bases not matched to a gene: 3. This CDR3 comprises 13 residues. Per germline, CDR1 MNHEY and CDR2 SVGAGI. The CDR3: CASSQTGNQPQHF. CDR3 nucleotide sequence: TGTGCCAGCAGCCAGACAGGGAATCAGCCCCAGCATTTT.

This clone showed up just once. The gene calls are TRBV4-1 and TRBJ2-7, with 8 bases identical to TRBD1. V gave up 4 bases and J gave up 6 bases; unmatched junction bases: 5. The germline CDR1 and CDR2 sequences are MGHRA and YSYEKL. This CDR3 contains 13 residues. CDR3 sequence: CASSLRTGFEQYF. In DNA form, the CDR3 reads TGCGCCAGCAGCCTACGGACAGGGTTCGAGCAGTACTTC.

The V call is TRBV7-6, the J call TRBJ1-1, with D perhaps TRBD1 (5 bases). V shed 4 bases and J shed 1 base, with 16 bases lying between them. Looked up from germline, CDR1 is SGHVS and CDR2 is FNYEAQ. The CDR3 runs to 16 residues. CDR3 residues: CASSSDSVGQNTEAFF. CDR3 DNA sequence: TGTGCCAGCAGCTCGGATTCCGTGGGGCAGAACACTGAAGCTTTCTTT.

This clone was counted only a few times. The gene calls are TRBV15 and TRBJ1-4; TRBD1 agrees at 9 bases. The CDR3 totals 15 residues. Trimming took 0 bases from V and 5 from J; bases not matched to a gene: 1. The V gene's germline CDR1 is LNHNV and CDR2 YYDKDF (reference sequence). This chain's CDR3 is CATSRDGTGNEKLFF. DNA for the CDR3: TGTGCCACCAGCAGAGACGGGACAGGGAATGAAAAACTGTTTTTT. The variable domain in full, completed from reference TRBV15 and TRBJ1-4, reads DAMVIQNPRYQVTQFGKPVTLSCSQTLNHNVMYWYQQKSSQAPKLLFHYYDKDFNNEADTPDNFQSRRPNTSFCFLDIRSPGLGDTAMYLCATSRDGTGNEKLFFGSGTQLSVL.

The CDR3 nucleotides are TGTGCCAGTAGTAACGGGGGCTCTGGAAACACCATATATTTT. Its protein product is CASSNGGSGNTIYF. The chain employs TRBV19 and TRBJ1-3; tentatively, D is TRBD1 (5 bases). The CDR3 length is 14 residues. Per germline, CDR1 LNHDA and CDR2 SQIVND (reference sequence). The V end lost 4 bases, the J end lost 0 bases, and 7 bases lay between the germline ends.

The chain is built from TRBV6-5 and TRBJ2-1, with TRBD2 as a possible D gene (5 bases). Germline V lookup: CDR1 MNHEY, CDR2 SVGAGI. The CDR3 extends over 14 amino acids. V was pared by 7 bases and J by 8 bases, with 18 bases between. This CDR3 reads CASTPTGIRDEQFF. The CDR3 DNA is TGTGCCAGCACACCTACGGGGATCCGGGATGAGCAGTTCTTC.

This clone was found once. In this CDR3 the conserved last residue, phenylalanine or tryptophan, is missing, so a read error is likely. Because the CDR3's place on the DNA is in doubt, the DNA is left out and the CDR3 is given as listed by TCRdb. The CDR3 loop is CASSFLNRATR. This sequence joins TRBV7-2 and TRBJ2-7; the listed D gene, TRBD1, was not tested against the DNA. Germline V gene lookup returns CDR1 SGHTA and CDR2 FQGNSA. The CDR3 is 11 residues long, counting both termini.